This TCR beta chain originates from a study of control samples from healthy donors and cancer patients. The germline V gene encodes CDR1 LGHNA and CDR2 YNFKEQ. The CDR3 runs 14 residues. V lost 4 bases and J 4 bases, leaving 11 bases between the germline ends. Measured with immunoSEQ multiplex PCR; TCRdb has only the in-frame clones, and not every one. The sample has 120,000 or so clones, about 95% seen once. The chain links TRBV4-2 to TRBJ1-5; a weak D match, TRBD1 (6 bases). Sequencing input: blood. The clonotype comes from a man under 40 in good health. Here the CDR3 reads CASSPRRGNQPQHF. CDR3 DNA sequence: TGTGCCAGCAGCCCGCGGAGGGGGAATCAGCCCCAGCATTTT.